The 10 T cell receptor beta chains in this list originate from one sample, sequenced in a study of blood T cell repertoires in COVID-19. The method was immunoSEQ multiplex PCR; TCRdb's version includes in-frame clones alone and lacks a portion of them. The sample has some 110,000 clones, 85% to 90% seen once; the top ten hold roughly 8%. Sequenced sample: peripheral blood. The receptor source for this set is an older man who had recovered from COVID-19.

Here the CDR3 reads CASSDGTSYGELFF. The CDR3 coding sequence is TGTGCCAGCAGTGACGGGACTAGTTACGGGGAGCTGTTTTTT. J is TRBJ2-2 and V is TRBV6-4; 8 bases agree with TRBD2. The CDR3 is 14 residues long. The trim removed 2 bases at V and 7 bases at J, leaving 3 bases unmatched. The germline V gene has CDR1 MRHNA and CDR2 SNTAGT.

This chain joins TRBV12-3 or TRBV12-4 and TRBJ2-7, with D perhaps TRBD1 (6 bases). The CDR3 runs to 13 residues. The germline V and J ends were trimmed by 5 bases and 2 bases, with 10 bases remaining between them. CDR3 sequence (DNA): TGTGCCAGCAGTCCGGGACAAACCTACGAGCAGTACTTC. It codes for CASSPGQTYEQYF.

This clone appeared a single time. In nucleotides, the CDR3 is TGTGCCAGCAGCCCTCGGTCTGCGGCCAGCACAGATACGCAGTATTTT. Translation gives CASSPRSAASTDTQYF. This sequence joins TRBV3-1 (or the pseudogene TRBV3-2) and TRBJ2-3, with D hard to call. CDR1 is LGHDT and CDR2 is YNNKEL in the germline V gene (reference sequence). V was clipped by 4 bases and J by 0 bases, with 14 bases between them. This CDR3 has 16 residues.

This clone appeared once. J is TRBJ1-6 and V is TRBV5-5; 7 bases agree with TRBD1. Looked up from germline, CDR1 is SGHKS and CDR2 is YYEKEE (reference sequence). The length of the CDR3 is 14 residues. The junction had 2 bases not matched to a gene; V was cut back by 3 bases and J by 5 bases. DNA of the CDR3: TGTGCCAGCAGCTGGGGGACAGATAATTCACCCCTCCACTTT. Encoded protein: CASSWGTDNSPLHF.

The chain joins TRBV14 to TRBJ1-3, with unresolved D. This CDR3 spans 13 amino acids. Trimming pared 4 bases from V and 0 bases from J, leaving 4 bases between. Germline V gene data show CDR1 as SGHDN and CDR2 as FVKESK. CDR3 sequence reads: CASSLNSGNTIYF. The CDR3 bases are TGTGCCAGCAGCCTAAACTCTGGAAACACCATATATTTT.

CDR3 loop: CASTPGQGQDTQYF. CDR3 sequence (DNA): TGCGCCAGCACACCGGGACAGGGACAAGATACGCAGTATTTT. The chain combines TRBV10-2 with TRBJ2-3; 9 bases agree with TRBD1. The V and J ends lost 7 bases and 5 bases, in that order; junction bases with no gene match: 7. This CDR3 has 14 residues. Germline assignment: CDR1 WSHSY and CDR2 SAAADI.

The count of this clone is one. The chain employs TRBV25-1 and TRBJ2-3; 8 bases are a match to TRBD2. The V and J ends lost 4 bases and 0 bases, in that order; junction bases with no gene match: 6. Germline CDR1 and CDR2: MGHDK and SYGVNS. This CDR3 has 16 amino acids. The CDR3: CASSVSSGTSTDTQYF. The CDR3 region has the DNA TGTGCCAGCAGTGTGAGTAGCGGGACTAGCACAGATACGCAGTATTTT.

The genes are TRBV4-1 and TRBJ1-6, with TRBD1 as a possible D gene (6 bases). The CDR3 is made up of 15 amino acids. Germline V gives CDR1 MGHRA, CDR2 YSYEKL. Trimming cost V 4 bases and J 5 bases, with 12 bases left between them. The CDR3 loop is CASSLRTDDNSPLHF. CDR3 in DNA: TGCGCCAGCAGCCTTAGGACAGATGATAATTCACCCCTCCACTTT.

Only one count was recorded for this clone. The chain's CDR3 is CASSTTGGSYEQYF. CDR3 in DNA: TGCGCCAGCAGCACGACAGGGGGCTCCTACGAGCAGTACTTC. V gene TRBV5-1 combines with J gene TRBJ2-7; 9 bases line up with TRBD1. Germline CDR1 SGHRS, CDR2 YFSETQ. V shed 4 bases, J shed 0 bases, and the junction held 2 bases outside the gene matches. The CDR3 covers 14 residues.

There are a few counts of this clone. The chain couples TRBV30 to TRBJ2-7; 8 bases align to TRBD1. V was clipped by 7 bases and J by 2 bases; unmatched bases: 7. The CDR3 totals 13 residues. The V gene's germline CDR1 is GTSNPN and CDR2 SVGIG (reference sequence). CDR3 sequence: CAYTKGQAYEQYF. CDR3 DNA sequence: TGTGCCTATACTAAGGGACAGGCCTACGAGCAGTACTTC.